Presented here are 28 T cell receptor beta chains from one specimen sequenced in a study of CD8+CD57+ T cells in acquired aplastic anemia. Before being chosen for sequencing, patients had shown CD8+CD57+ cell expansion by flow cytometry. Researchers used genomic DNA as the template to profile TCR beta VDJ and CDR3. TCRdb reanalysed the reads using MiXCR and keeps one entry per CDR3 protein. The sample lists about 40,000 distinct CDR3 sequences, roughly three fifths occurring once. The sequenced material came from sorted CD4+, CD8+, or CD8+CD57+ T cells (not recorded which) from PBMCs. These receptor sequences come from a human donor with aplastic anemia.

The CDR3 DNA sequence: TGTGCCATCGGGCAGGCAGGCCGGGGGTACACTGAAGCTTTCTTT. Translated, it gives CAIGQAGRGYTEAFF. This chain links TRBV10-3 with TRBJ1-1; D may be TRBD1 (5 bases). Trimming stripped 8 bases from V and 3 bases from J, with 19 bases between. In germline, CDR1 is ENHRY, CDR2 SYGVKD. This CDR3 region has 15 residues.

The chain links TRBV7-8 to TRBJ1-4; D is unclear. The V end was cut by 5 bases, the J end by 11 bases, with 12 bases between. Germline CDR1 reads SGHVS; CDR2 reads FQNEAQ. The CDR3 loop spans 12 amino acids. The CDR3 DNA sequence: TGTGCCAGCAGCAGTCAGGTTCAGAAACTGTTTTTT. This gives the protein CASSSQVQKLFF.

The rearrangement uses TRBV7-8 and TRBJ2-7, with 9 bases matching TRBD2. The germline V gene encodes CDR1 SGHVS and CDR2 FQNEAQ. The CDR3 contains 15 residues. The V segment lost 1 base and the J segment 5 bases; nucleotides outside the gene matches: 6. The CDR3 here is CASSLERGALNEQYF. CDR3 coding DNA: TGTGCCAGCAGCTTAGAGCGGGGGGCCCTGAACGAGCAGTACTTC.

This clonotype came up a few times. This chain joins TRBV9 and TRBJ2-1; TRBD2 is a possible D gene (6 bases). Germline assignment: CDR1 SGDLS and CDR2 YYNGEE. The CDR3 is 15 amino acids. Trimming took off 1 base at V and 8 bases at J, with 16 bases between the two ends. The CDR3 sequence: CASSVMDMGGHEQFF. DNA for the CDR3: TGTGCCAGCAGCGTAATGGACATGGGGGGACATGAGCAGTTCTTC. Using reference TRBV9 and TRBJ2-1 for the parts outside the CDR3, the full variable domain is DSGVTQTPKHLITATGQRVTLRCSPRSGDLSVYWYQQSLDQGLQFLIQYYNGEERAKGNILERFSAQQFPDLHSELNLSSLELGDSALYFCASSVMDMGGHEQFFGPGTRLTVL.

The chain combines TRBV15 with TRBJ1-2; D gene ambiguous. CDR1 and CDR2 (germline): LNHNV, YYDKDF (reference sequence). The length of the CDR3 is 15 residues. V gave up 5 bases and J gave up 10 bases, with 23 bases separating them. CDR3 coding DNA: TGTGCCACCAGCGGACCCTTTGAGCCAGCCGCGGCCTACACCTTC. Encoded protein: CATSGPFEPAAAYTF.

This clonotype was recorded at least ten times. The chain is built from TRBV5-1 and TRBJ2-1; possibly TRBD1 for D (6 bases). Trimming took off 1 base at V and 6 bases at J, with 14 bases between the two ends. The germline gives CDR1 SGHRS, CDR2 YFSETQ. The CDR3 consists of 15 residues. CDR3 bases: TGCGCCAGCAGCTTGATGGGACACGGGACCAATGAGCAGTTCTTC. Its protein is CASSLMGHGTNEQFF.

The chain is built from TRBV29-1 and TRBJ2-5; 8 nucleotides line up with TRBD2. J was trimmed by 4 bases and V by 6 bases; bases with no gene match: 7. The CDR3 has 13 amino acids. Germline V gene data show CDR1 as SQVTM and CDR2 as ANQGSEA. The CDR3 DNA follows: TGCAGCGTGCACCGGGGGGGCGGAGAGACCCAGTACTTC. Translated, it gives CSVHRGGGETQYF.

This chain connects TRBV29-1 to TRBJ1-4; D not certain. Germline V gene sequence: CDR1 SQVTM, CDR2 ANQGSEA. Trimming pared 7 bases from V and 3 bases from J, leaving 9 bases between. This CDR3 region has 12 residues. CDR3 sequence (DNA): TGCAGCGCTACCGGGGCTAATGAAAAACTGTTTTTT. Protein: CSATGANEKLFF. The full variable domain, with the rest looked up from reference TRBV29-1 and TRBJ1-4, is SAVISQKPSRDICQRGTSLTIQCQVDSQVTMMFWYRQQPGQSLTLIATANQGSEATYESGFVIDKFPISRPNLTFSTLTVSNMSPEDSSIYLCSATGANEKLFFGSGTQLSVL.

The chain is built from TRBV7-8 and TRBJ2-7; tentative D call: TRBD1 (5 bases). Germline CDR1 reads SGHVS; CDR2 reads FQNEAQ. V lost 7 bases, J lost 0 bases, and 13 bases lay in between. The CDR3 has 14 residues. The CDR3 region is CASTGPTVSYEQYF. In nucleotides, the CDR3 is TGTGCCAGCACCGGACCGACAGTCTCCTACGAGCAGTACTTC. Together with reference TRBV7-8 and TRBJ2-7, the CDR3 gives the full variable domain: GAGVSQSPRYKVAKRGQDVALRCDPISGHVSLFWYQQALGQGPEFLTYFQNEAQLDKSGLPSDRFFAERPEGSVSTLKIQRTQQEDSAVYLCASTGPTVSYEQYFGPGTRLTVT.

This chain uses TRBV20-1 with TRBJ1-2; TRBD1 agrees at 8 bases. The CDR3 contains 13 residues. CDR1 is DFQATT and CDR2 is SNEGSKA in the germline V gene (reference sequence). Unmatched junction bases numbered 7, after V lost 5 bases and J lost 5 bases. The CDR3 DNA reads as TGCAGTGCTGCCAGGACAGGGAGTTATGGCTACACCTTC. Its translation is CSAARTGSYGYTF.

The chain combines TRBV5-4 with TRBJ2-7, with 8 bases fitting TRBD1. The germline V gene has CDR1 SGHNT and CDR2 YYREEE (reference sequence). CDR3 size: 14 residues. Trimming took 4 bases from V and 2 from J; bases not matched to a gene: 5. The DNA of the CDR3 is TGTGCCAGCAGCGCCTTGGGACAGGCCTACGAGCAGTACTTC. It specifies CASSALGQAYEQYF.

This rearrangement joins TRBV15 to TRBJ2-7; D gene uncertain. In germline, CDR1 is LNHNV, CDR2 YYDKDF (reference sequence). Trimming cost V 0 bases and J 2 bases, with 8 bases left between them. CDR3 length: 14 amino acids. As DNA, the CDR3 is TGTGCCACCAGCAGAGATCGCGCCACCTACGAGCAGTACTTC. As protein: CATSRDRATYEQYF.

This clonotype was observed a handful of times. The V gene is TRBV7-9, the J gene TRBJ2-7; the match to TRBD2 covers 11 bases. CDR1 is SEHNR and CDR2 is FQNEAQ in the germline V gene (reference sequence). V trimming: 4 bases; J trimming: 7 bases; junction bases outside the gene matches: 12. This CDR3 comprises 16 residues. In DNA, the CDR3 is TGTGCCAGCAGCTCCGCCCCCACTAGCGGGAGCAGTGAGCAGTACTTC. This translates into CASSSAPTSGSSEQYF.

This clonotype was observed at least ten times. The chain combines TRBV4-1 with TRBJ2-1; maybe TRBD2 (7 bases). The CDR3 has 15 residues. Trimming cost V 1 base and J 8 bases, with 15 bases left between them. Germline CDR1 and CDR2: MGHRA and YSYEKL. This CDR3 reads CASSQVSGGGDEQFF. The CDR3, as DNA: TGCGCCAGCAGCCAAGTCTCGGGGGGCGGCGATGAGCAGTTCTTC.

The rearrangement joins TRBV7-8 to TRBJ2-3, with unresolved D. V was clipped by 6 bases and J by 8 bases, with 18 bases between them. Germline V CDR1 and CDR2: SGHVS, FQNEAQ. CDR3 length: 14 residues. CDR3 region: CASSSPELRGTQYF. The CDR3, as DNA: TGTGCCAGCAGTTCTCCTGAGTTGCGCGGTACGCAGTATTTT.

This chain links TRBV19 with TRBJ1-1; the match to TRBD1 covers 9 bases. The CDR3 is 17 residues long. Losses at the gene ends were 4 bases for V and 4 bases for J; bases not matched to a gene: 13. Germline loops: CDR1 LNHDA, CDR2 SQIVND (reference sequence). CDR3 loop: CASSSPTSGTGSTEAFF. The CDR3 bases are TGTGCCAGTAGTAGTCCTACTTCCGGGACAGGGAGCACTGAAGCTTTCTTT. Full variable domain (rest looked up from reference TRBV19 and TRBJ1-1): DGGITQSPKYLFRKEGQNVTLSCEQNLNHDAMYWYRQDPGQGLRLIYYSQIVNDFQKGDIAEGYSVSREKKESFPLTVTSAQKNPTAFYLCASSSPTSGTGSTEAFFGQGTRLTVV.

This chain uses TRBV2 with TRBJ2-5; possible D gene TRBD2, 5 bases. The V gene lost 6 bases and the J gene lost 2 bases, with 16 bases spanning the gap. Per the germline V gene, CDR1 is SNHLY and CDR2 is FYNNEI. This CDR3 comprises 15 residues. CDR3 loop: CASSKARGSQETQYF. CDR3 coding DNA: TGTGCCAGCAGCAAAGCCCGGGGATCACAAGAGACCCAGTACTTC.

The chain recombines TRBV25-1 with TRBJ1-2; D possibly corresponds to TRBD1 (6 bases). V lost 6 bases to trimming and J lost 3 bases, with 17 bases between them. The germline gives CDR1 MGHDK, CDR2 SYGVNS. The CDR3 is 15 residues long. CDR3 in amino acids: CASSLVPGADYGYTF. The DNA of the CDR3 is TGTGCCAGCAGCTTAGTACCGGGGGCGGACTATGGCTACACCTTC.

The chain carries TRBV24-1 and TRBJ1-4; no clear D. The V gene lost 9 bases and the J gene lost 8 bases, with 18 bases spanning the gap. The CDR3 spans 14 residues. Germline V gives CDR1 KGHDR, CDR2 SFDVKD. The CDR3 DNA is TGTGCCACCGGTTTGGGTCAGATGGGGGAAAAACTGTTTTTT. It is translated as CATGLGQMGEKLFF.

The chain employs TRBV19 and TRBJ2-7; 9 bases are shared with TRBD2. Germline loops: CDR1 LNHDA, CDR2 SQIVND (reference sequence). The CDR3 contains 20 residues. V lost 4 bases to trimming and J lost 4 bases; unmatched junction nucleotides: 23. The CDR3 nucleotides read TGTGCCAGTAGTACCCACCCATGGGACCTGGTAGCGGGGGCCACTTACGAGCAGTACTTC. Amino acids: CASSTHPWDLVAGATYEQYF.

CDR3 region: CSVELETQYF. DNA of the CDR3: TGCAGCGTTGAACTAGAGACCCAGTACTTC. V usage is TRBV29-1 and J usage is TRBJ2-5; D uncertain. The V gene's germline CDR1 is SQVTM and CDR2 ANQGSEA. V was cut by 2 bases and J by 4 bases, with 2 bases left in between. This CDR3 is built from 10 residues.

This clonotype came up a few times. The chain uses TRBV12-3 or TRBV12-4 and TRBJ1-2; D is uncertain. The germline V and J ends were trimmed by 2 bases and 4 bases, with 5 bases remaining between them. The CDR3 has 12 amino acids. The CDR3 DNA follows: TGTGCCAGCAGTTTATCAGTCTATGGCTACACCTTC. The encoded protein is CASSLSVYGYTF.

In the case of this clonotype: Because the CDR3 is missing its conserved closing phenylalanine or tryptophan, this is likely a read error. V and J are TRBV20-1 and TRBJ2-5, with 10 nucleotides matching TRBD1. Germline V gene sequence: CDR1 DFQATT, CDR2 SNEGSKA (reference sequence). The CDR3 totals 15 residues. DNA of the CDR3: TGCAGTGCTGGAGACCGGGACAGGGGATGGGAGACCCAGTACCTC. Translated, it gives CSAGDRDRGWETQYL.

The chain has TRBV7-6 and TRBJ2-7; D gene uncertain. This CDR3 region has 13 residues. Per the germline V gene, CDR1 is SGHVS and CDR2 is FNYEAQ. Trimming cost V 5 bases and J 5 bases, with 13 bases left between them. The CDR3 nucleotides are TGTGCCAGCAGCCCCCGACCTAGGGACGAGCAGTACTTC. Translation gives CASSPRPRDEQYF.

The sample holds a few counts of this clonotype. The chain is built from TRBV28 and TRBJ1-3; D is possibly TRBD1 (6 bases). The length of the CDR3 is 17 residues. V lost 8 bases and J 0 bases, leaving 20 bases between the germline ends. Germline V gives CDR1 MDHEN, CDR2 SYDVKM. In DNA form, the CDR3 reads TGTGCCAGCTCCGAGACAGGAAACATATACTCTGGAAACACCATATATTTT. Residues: CASSETGNIYSGNTIYF. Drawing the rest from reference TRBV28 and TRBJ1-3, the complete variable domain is DVKVTQSSRYLVKRTGEKVFLECVQDMDHENMFWYRQDPGLGLRLIYFSYDVKMKEKGDIPEGYSVSREKKERFSLILESASTNQTSMYLCASSETGNIYSGNTIYFGEGSWLTVV.

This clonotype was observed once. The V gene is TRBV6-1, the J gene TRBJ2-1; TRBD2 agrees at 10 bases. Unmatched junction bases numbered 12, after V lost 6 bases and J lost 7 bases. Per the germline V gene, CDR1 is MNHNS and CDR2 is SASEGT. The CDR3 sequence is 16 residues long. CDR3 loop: CASSPPTSGKANEQFF. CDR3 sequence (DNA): TGTGCCAGCAGCCCCCCAACTAGCGGGAAGGCAAATGAGCAGTTCTTC.

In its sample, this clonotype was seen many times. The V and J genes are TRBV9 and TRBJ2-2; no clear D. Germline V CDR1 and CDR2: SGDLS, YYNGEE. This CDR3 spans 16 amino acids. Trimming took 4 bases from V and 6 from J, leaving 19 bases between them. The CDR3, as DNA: TGTGCCAGCAGCCCAAACCTCTACGGGCTCGCCGGGGAGCTGTTTTTT. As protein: CASSPNLYGLAGELFF.

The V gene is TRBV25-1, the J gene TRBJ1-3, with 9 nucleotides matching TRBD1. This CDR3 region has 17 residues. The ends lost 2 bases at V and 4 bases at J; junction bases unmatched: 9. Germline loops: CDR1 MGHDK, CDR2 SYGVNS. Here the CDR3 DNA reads TGTGCCAGCAGTGAACCGGGACAGGGTGGTTTGGGAAACACCATATATTTT. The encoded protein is CASSEPGQGGLGNTIYF.